The entry below describes one TCR beta chain. This clone was counted between two and nine times. Its antigen is unknown. Within one base of it there is no much larger clone, and no base qualities were kept. Whole blood was collected in K2EDTA tubes by collaborating institutions according to the institutions' own protocols. For TCRbeta analysis, collaborators shipped samples in one of three forms: frozen whole blood, isolated PBMCs, or DNA extracted from either of those sample types. The record originates from a study of blood T cell repertoires in COVID-19 (dated by TCRdb to about 2020). Regarding the research as a whole: Collaborator samples came from the United States, Italy and Spain and covered acute and convalescent phases of COVID-19. The prospective study material was composed of cDNA or gDNA derived from T cells, B-cell-depleted T cells, or PBMCs. Deeply sampled blood TCRbeta repertoires from subjects exposed to, actively infected with, or recovered from COVID-19 were included in the dataset. The repertoires were made available in a free public database intended to serve as a resource for research on the immune response to SARS-CoV-2. Samples came from the ongoing ImmuneRACE study (first 160 participants) plus 1,254 subjects from 6 global collaborators. The sample metadata nearly always contained a de-identified subject ID, COVID-19 status, age in years and sex. Where available, HLA class I and class II types were obtained from metadata supplied by the sample provider rather than from assay-based typing. Study-wide findings and limitations: Clinical and demographic metadata were provided uncurated, with the amount varying by source and participant.

From a lookup of the germline V gene (reference sequence), CDR1 and CDR2 are GTSNPN and SVGIG. Unmatched junction bases come to 1, with V trimmed by 3 bases and J by 7 bases. Including the terminal cysteine and phenylalanine, the CDR3 comprises 13 residues. Of the read, only the CDR3 DNA is kept; its 39 bases are in frame from base 1. The immunoSEQ Assay, a bias-controlled multiplex PCR, was used to amplify TCRbeta CDR3 regions from genomic DNA. The authors processed their data as follows. Nucleated cell counts per sample were estimated from amplification of reference gene primers within the assay. To quantify the absolute abundance of each unique TCRbeta CDR3 rearrangement, sequence reads were collapsed and filtered. Productive Simpson clonality was computed per sample as the square root of Simpson's diversity index over productive rearrangements. The immuneACCESS repertoire file appears here via TCRdb, limited to in-frame rearrangements. These files lack a portion of the clones; in checked studies, under half of the deficit traces to unresolved V genes, and the cause of the others is not known. V and J calls and clone size are those listed in that table; D and trimming were worked out from the DNA. The sample data list over 250,000 clones, and 85% of these were observed just once. The ten largest clones capture more than 10% of the sample.

The sequenced sample was peripheral blood. The clonotype comes from a human donor in a cohort sampled during active COVID-19. The rearranged chain carries TRBV30 and TRBJ1-6; 9 central nucleotides agree with TRBD1. The base sequence is TGTGCCTGGAGGGGACAGGGAAATTCACCCCTCCACTTT. The encoded protein is CAWRGQGNSPLHF. Here the CDR3 is joined to the reference TRBV30 and TRBJ1-6 genes, and the full variable domain is: SQTIHQWPATLVQPVGSPLSLECTVEGTSNPNLYWYRQAAGRGLQLLFYSVGIGQISSEVPQNLSASRPQDRQFILSSKKLLLSDSGFYLCAWRGQGNSPLHFGNGTRLTVT.